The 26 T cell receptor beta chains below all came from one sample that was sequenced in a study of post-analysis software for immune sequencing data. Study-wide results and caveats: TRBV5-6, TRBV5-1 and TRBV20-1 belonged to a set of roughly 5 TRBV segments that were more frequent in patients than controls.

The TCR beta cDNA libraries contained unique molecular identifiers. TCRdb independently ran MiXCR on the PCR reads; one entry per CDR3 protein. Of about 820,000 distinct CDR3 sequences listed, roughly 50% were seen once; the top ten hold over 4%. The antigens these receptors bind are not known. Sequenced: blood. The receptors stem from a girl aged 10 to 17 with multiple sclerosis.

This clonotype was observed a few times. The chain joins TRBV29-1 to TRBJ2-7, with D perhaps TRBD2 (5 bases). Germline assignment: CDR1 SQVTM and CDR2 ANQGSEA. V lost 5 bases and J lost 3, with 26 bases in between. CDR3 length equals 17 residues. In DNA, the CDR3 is TGCAGCGTTCTAGCCCGCGTACCAAGGACGATCCTCTACGAGCAGTACTTC. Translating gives CSVLARVPRTILYEQYF.

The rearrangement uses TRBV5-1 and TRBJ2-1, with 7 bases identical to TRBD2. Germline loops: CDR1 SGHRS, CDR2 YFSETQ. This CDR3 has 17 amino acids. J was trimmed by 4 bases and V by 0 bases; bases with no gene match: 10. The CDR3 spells CASSLGAGVAPYNEQFF. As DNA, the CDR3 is TGCGCCAGCAGCTTGGGCGCGGGGGTTGCCCCGTACAATGAGCAGTTCTTC.

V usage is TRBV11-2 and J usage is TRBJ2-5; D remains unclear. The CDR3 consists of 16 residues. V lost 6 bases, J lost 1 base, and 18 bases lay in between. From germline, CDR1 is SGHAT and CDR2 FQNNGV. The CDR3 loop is CASSQLGGYLQETQYF. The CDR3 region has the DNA TGTGCCAGCAGTCAACTGGGTGGCTACCTCCAAGAGACCCAGTACTTC.

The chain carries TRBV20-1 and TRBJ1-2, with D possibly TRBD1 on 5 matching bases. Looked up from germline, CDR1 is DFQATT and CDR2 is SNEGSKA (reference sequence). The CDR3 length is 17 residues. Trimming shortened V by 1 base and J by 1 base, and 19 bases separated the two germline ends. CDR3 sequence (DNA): TGCAGTGCTAGAGCCCGGACACCCGAGTACCTTAACTATGGCTACACCTTC. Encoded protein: CSARARTPEYLNYGYTF.

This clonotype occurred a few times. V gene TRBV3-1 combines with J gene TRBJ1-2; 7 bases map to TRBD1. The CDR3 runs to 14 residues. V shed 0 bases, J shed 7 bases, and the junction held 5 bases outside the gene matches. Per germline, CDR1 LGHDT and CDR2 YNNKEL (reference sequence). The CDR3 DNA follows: TGTGCCAGCAGCCAAGATAACAGGGGAAGTGGCTACACCTTC. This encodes CASSQDNRGSGYTF.

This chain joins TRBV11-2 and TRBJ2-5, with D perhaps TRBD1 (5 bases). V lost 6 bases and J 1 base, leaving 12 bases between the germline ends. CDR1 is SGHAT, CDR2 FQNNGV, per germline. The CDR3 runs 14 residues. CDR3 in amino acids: CASRSQGSQETQYF. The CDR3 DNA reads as TGTGCCAGCAGATCCCAGGGCAGCCAAGAGACCCAGTACTTC. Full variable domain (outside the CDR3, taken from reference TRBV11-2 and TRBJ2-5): EAGVAQSPRYKIIEKRQSVAFWCNPISGHATLYWYQQILGQGPKLLIQFQNNGVVDDSQLPKDRFSAERLKGVDSTLKIQPAKLEDSAVYLCASRSQGSQETQYFGPGTRLLVL.

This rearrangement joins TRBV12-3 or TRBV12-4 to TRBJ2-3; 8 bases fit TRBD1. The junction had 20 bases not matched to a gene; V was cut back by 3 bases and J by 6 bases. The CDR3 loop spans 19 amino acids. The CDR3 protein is CASSFSRGLRKRLPDTQYF. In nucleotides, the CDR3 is TGTGCCAGCAGTTTCTCCAGGGGGCTTAGGAAACGTTTGCCGGATACGCAGTATTTT.

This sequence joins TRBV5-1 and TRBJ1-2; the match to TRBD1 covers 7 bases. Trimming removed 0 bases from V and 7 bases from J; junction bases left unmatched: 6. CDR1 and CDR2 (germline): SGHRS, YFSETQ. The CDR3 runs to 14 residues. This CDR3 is CASSLGRDSAGYTF. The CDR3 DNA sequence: TGCGCCAGCAGCTTGGGCCGGGACAGTGCTGGCTACACCTTC.

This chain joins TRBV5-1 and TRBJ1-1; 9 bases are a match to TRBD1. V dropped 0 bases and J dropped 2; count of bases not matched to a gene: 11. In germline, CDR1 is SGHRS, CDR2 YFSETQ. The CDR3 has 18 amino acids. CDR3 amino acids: CASSLVGAGTGLNTEAFF. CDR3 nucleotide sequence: TGCGCCAGCAGCTTGGTAGGCGCCGGGACAGGGCTTAACACTGAAGCTTTCTTT.

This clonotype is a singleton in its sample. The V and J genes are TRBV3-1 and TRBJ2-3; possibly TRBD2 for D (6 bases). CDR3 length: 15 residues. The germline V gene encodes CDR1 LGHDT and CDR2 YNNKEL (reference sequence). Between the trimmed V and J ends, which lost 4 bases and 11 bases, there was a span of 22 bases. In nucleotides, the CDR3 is TGTGCCAGCAGCCCGCACGGTGGGGATAGCGGCCTGCAGTATTTT. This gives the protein CASSPHGGDSGLQYF.

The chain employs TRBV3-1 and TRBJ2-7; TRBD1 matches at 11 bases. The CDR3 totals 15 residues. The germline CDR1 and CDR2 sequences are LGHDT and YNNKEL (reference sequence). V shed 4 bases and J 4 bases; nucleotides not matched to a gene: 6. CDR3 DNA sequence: TGTGCCAGCAGCCGCCCGGGACAGGGGGGTTACGAGCAGTACTTC. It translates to CASSRPGQGGYEQYF.

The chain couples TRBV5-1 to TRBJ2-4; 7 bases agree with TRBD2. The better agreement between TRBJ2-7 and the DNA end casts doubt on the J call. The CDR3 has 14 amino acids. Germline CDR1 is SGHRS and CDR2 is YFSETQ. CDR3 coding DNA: TGCGCCAGCAGCTTACCCCGGGAGGCTTACGAGCAGTACTTC. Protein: CASSLPREAYEQYF.

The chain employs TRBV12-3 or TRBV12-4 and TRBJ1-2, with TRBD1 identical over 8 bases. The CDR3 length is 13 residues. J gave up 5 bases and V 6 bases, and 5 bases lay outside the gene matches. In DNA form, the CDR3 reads TGTGCCAGCAGCGCCAGGGGGCCGTATGGCTACACCTTC. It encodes CASSARGPYGYTF.

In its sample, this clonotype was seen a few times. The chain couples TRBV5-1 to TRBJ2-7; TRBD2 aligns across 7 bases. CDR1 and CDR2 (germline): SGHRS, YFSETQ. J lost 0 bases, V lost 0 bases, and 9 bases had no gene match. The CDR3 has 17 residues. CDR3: CASSLASWLADSYEQYF. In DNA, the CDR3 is TGCGCCAGCAGCTTGGCCAGTTGGCTAGCGGACTCCTACGAGCAGTACTTC. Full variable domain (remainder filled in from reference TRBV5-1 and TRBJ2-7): KAGVTQTPRYLIKTRGQQVTLSCSPISGHRSVSWYQQTPGQGLQFLFEYFSETQRNKGNFPGRFSGRQFSNSRSEMNVSTLELGDSALYLCASSLASWLADSYEQYFGPGTRLTVT.

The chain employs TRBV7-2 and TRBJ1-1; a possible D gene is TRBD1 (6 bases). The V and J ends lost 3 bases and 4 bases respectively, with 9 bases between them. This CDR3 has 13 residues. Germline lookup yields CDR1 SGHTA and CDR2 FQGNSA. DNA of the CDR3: TGTGCCAGCAGCTTTCCAGGGGTCACTGAAGCTTTCTTT. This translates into CASSFPGVTEAFF. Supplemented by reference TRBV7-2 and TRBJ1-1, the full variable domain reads GAGVSQSPSNKVTEKGKDVELRCDPISGHTALYWYRQSLGQGLEFLIYFQGNSAPDKSGLPSDRFSAERTGGSVSTLTIQRTQQEDSAVYLCASSFPGVTEAFFGQGTRLTVV.

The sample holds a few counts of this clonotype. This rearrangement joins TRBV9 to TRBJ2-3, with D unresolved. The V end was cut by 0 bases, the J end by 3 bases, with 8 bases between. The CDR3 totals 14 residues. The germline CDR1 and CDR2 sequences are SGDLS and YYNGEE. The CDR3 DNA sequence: TGTGCCAGCAGCGTAGATTCGTCGACAGATACGCAGTATTTT. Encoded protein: CASSVDSSTDTQYF.

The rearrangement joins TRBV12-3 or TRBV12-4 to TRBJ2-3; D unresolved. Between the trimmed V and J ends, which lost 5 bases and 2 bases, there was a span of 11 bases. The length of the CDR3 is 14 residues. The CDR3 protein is CASSGTTPTDTQYF. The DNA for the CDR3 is TGTGCCAGCAGTGGTACCACGCCCACAGATACGCAGTATTTT.

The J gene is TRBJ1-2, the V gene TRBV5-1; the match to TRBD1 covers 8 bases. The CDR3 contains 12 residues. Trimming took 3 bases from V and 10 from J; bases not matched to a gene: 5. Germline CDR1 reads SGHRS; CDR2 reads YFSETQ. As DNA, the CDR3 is TGCGCCAGCAGCTGGACAGGGCAGTCCTACACCTTC. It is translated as CASSWTGQSYTF. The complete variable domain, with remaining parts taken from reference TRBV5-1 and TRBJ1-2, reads KAGVTQTPRYLIKTRGQQVTLSCSPISGHRSVSWYQQTPGQGLQFLFEYFSETQRNKGNFPGRFSGRQFSNSRSEMNVSTLELGDSALYLCASSWTGQSYTFGSGTRLTVV.

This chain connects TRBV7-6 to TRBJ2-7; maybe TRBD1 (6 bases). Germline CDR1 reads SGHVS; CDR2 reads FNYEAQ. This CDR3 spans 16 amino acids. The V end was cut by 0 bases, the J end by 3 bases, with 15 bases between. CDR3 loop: CASSLAVGQGSYEQYF. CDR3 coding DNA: TGTGCCAGCAGCTTAGCGGTTGGGCAGGGGAGCTACGAGCAGTACTTC.

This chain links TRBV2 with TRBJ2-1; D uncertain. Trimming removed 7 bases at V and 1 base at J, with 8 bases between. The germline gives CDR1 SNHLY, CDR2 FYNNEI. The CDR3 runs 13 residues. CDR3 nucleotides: TGTGCCAGCACTAACAGTTCCTACAATGAGCAGTTCTTC. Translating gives CASTNSSYNEQFF.

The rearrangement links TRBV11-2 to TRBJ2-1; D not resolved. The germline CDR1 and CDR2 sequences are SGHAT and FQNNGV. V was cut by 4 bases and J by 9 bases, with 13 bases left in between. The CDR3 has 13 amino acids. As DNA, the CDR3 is TGTGCCAGCAGCTCGATTACGCGGATTGAGCAGTTCTTC. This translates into CASSSITRIEQFF.

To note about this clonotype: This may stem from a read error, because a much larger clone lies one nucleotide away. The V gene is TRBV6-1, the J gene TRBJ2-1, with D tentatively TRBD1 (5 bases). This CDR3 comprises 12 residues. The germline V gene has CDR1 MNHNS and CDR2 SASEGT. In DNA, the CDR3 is TGTCCCAGCAGTGCCGACAGTGCAGCTACGTTCTTC. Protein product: CPSSADSAATFF.

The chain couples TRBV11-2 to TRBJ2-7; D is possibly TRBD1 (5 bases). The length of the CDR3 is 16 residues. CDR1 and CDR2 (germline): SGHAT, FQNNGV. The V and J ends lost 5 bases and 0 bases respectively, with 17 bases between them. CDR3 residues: CASSVGRTTASYEQYF. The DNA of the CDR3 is TGTGCCAGCAGCGTAGGACGGACAACGGCCTCCTACGAGCAGTACTTC.

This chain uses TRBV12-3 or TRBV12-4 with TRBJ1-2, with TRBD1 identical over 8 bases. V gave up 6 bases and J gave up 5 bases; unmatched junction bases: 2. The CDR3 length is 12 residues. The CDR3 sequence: CASSDRGYGYTF. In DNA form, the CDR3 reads TGTGCCAGCAGCGACAGGGGTTATGGCTACACCTTC.

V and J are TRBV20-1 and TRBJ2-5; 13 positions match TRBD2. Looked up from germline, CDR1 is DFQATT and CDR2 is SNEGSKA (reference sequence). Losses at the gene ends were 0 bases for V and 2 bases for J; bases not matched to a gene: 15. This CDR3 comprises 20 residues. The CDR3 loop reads CSARDKVGLAGEGWQETQYF. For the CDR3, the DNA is TGCAGTGCTAGAGATAAAGTCGGACTAGCGGGAGAGGGTTGGCAAGAGACCCAGTACTTC.

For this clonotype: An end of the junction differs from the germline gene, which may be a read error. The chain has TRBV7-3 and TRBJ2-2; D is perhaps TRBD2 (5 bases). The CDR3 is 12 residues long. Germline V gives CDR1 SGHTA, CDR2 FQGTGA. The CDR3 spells CASSHSTGERFF. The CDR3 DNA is TGTGCCAGCAGCCACAGCACCGGGGAGCGGTTTTTT.